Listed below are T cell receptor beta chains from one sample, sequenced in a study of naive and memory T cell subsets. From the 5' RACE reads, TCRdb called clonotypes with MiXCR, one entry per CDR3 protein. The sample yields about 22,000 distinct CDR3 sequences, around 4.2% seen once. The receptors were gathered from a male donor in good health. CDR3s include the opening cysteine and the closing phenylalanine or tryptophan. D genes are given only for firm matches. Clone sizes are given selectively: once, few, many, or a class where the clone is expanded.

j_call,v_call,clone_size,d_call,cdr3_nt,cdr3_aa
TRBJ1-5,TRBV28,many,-,TGTGCCAGCAGTCCTCAACGGGGGTTCCAGCCCCAGCATTTT,CASSPQRGFQPQHF
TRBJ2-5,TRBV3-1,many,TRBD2,TGTGCCAGCAGCCAAGAGCGGGAGCCCCAAGAGACCCAGTACTTC,CASSQEREPQETQYF
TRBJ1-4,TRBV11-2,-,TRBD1,TGTGCCAGCAGCGCCCGGACAGGGGGCGGTGAAAAACTGTTTTTT,CASSARTGGGEKLFF
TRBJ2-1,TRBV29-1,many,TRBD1,TGCAGCGTTGAACTACAAGCCGGGACAGGGCGCTTC,CSVELQAGTGRF
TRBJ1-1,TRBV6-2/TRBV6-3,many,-,TGTGCCAGCAGTTACTTGGGATGGGGGGCGTACACTGAAGCTTTCTTT,CASSYLGWGAYTEAFF
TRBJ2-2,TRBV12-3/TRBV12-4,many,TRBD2,TGTGCCAGCAGTTTATGGGGGGGCACCGGGGAGCTGTTTTTT,CASSLWGGTGELFF
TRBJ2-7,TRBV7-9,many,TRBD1,TGTGCCAGCAGCTCGCCCCCGACAGGGGAGGACGAGCAGTACTTC,CASSSPPTGEDEQYF
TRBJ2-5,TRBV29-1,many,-,TGCAGCGTTGAACAGGACAGAGAGTACCAAGAGACCCAGTACTTC,CSVEQDREYQETQYF
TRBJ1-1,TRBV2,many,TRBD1,TGTGCCAGAGAACCCGACAGGGGGCGGACTGAAGCTTTCTTT,CAREPDRGRTEAFF
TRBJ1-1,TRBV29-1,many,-,TGCAGCGCAGGGGATGCTAACACTGAAGCTTTCTTT,CSAGDANTEAFF
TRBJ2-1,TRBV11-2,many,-,TGTGCCAGCAGCTTAGGGATCACGTACAATGAGCAGTTCTTC,CASSLGITYNEQFF
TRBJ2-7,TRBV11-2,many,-,TGTGCCAGCAGCCAGATCACGGTCGAGCAGTACTTC,CASSQITVEQYF
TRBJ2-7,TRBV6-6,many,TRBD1,TGTGCCAGCAGGGGCCTACAGGGGTTGGACTACGAGCAGTACTTC,CASRGLQGLDYEQYF
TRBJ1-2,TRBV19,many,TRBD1,TGTGCCAGTAGCGTCACCGGGACAGGGGTTTCCGGCGGCTACACCTTC,CASSVTGTGVSGGYTF
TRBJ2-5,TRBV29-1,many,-,TGCAGCGTTGCCGAGGAGACCCAGTACTTC,CSVAEETQYF
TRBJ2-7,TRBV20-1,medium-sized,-,TGCAGTGCTAGACCATCTTCCTACGAGCAGTACTTC,CSARPSSYEQYF
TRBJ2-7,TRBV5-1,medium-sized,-,TGCGCCAGCAGCTTGCTCCAGGGGTCCGTCTACGAGCAGTACTTC,CASSLLQGSVYEQYF
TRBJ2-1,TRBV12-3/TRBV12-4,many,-,TGTGCCAGCAGCCCCTTGTTCCCCCAAGTGCTGTTCTTC,CASSPLFPQVLFF
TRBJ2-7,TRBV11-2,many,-,TGTGCCAGCAGCTTAGCTTTCCGGGGCTCCTACGAGCAGTACTTC,CASSLAFRGSYEQYF
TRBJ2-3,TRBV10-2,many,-,TGCGCCAGCAGTGAGTCTTTCACAGGGCTCCCAGATACGCAGTATTTT,CASSESFTGLPDTQYF
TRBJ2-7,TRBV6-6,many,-,TGTGCCAGCAGCCCGGCCTACGAGCAGTACTTC,CASSPAYEQYF
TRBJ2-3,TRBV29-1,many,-,TGCAGCGGGAGACAGTTCACAGATACGCAGTATTTT,CSGRQFTDTQYF
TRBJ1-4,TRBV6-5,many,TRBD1,TGTGCCAGCAGAAACGCGGGACAGGGAGGACTGTTTTTT,CASRNAGQGGLFF
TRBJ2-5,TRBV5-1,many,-,TGCGCCAGCAGCCCCAGTATGAGGGAAGAGACCCAGTACTTC,CASSPSMREETQYF
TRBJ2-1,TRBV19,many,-,TGTGCCAGTAGTGGTCGGGTAGAGGCCTACAATGAGCAGTTCTTC,CASSGRVEAYNEQFF
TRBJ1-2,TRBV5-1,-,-,TGCGCCAGCAGCTTGGGCGGGGAGAACTATGGCTACACCTTC,CASSLGGENYGYTF
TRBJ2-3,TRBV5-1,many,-,TGCGCCAGCAGCTTGGAGGGGAGCGCAGATACGCAGTATTTT,CASSLEGSADTQYF
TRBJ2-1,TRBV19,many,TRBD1,TGTGCCAGTGAAGAACCGGGACAGGGGGCACCCCAGCAGTTCTTC,CASEEPGQGAPQQFF